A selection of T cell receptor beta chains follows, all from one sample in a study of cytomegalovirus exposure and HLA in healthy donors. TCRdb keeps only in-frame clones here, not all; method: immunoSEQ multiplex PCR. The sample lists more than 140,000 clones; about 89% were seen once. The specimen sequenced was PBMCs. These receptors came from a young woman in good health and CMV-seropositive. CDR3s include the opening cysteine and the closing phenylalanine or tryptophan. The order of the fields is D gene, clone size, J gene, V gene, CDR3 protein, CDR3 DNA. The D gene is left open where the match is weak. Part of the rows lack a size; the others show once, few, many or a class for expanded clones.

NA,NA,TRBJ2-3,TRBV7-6,CASSAWGTLGTDTQYF,TGTGCCAGCAGCGCCTGGGGGACTCTCGGCACAGATACGCAGTATTTT
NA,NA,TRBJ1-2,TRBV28,CASSLSADLHSYGYTF,TGTGCCAGCAGTTTATCTGCAGACTTACATAGCTATGGCTACACCTTC
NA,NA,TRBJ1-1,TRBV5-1,CASSAWGANTEAFF,TGCGCCAGCAGCGCTTGGGGCGCGAACACTGAAGCTTTCTTT
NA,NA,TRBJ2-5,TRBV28,CASTQRLGRQETQYF,TGTGCCAGCACCCAAAGACTAGGACGTCAAGAGACCCAGTACTTC
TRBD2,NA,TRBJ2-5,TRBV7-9,CASSLRSGRALETQYF,TGTGCCAGCAGCTTACGTAGCGGGAGGGCCTTGGAGACCCAGTACTTC
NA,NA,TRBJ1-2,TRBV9,CASSGRQDVSVDYGYTF,TGTGCCAGCAGCGGCCGACAGGATGTCTCTGTCGACTATGGCTACACCTTC
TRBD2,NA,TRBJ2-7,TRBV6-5,CASSYSSGRMGEQYF,TGTGCCAGCAGTTACTCCAGCGGGAGGATGGGAGAGCAGTACTTC
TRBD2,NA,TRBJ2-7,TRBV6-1,CASSEEASGRYEQYF,TGTGCCAGCAGTGAAGAGGCTAGCGGGAGGTACGAGCAGTACTTC
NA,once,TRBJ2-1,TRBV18,CASSPGGNYNEQFF,TGTGCCAGCTCACCAGGAGGAAACTACAATGAGCAGTTCTTC
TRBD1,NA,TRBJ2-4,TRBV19,CASSQGDGNIQYF,TGTGCCAGTAGCCAGGGGGACGGAAACATTCAGTACTTC
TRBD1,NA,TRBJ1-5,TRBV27,CASRITGQGATQPQHF,TGTGCCAGCAGAATTACCGGACAGGGGGCGACTCAGCCCCAGCATTTT
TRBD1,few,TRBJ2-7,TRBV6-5,CASSPRTGSYEQYF,TGTGCCAGCAGTCCCAGGACAGGGTCCTACGAGCAGTACTTC
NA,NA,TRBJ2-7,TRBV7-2,CASSSGGPVEQYF,TGTGCCAGCAGCTCCGGAGGACCTGTCGAGCAGTACTTC
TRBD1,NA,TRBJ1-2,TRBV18,CASSPPGQGFQANYGYTF,TGTGCCAGCTCACCACCCGGACAGGGATTCCAAGCTAACTATGGCTACACCTTC
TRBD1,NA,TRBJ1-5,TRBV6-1,CASSSGTGVDRPQHF,TGTGCCAGCAGTTCCGGGACAGGGGTTGATCGACCCCAGCATTTT
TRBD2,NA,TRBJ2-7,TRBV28,CASTPSGGYEQYF,TGTGCCAGCACCCCTAGCGGGGGCTACGAGCAGTACTTC
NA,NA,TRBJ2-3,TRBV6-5,CASSQIGASTDTQYF,TGTGCCAGCAGCCAAATTGGGGCTAGCACAGATACGCAGTATTTT
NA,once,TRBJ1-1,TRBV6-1,CASTWLEVTEAFF,TGTGCCAGCACGTGGTTAGAGGTTACTGAAGCTTTCTTT
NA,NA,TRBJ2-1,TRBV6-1,CASNGHLSYNEQFF,TGTGCCAGCAACGGACACCTCTCCTACAATGAGCAGTTCTTC
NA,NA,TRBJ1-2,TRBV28,CASSPKSFNGYTF,TGTGCCAGCAGCCCTAAAAGTTTTAATGGCTACACCTTC
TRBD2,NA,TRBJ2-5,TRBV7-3,CASSPAGGPGETQYF,TGTGCCAGCAGCCCAGCGGGAGGGCCGGGAGAGACCCAGTACTTC
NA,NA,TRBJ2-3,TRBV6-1,CASSEASADTQYF,TGTGCCAGCAGTGAAGCTAGCGCAGATACGCAGTATTTT
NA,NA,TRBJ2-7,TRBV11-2,CASSFLLGEAYEQYF,TGTGCCAGCAGCTTTCTTTTGGGGGAGGCCTACGAGCAGTACTTC
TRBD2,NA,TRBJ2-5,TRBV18,CASSPRQRGETQYF,TGTGCCAGCTCACCAAGACAGCGGGGCGAGACCCAGTACTTC
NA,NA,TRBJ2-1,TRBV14,CASSQGQKTYNEQFF,TGTGCCAGCAGCCAAGGACAGAAGACCTACAATGAGCAGTTCTTC
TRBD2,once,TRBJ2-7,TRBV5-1,CASSPLTSGGYEQYF,TGCGCCAGCAGCCCGCTCACTAGCGGGGGGTACGAGCAGTACTTC
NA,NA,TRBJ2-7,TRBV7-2,CASSPRTLTGYNEQYF,TGTGCCAGCAGCCCCAGGACTCTTACAGGGTACAACGAGCAGTACTTC
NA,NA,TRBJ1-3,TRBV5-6,CASTLTSPGNTIYF,TGTGCCAGCACCCTCACGAGCCCTGGAAACACCATATATTTT
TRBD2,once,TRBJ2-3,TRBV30,CAWSVEGRVRTDTQYF,TGTGCCTGGAGTGTAGAGGGGAGGGTTCGGACAGATACGCAGTATTTT
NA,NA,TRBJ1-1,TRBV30,CAWRQENTEAFF,TGTGCCTGGAGGCAGGAGAACACTGAAGCTTTCTTT
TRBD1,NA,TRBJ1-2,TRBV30,CAWSSGGDYGYTF,TGTGCCTGGAGTTCAGGGGGCGACTATGGCTACACCTTC
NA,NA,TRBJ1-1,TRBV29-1,CSGIKQGNTEAFF,TGCAGCGGGATCAAGCAGGGGAACACTGAAGCTTTCTTT
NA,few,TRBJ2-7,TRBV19,CASSIQAGPNYEQYF,TGTGCCAGTAGTATCCAGGCGGGGCCCAACTACGAGCAGTACTTC
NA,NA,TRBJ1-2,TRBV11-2,CASSSQRGGSNYGYTF,TGTGCCAGCAGCTCCCAACGAGGCGGCAGTAACTATGGCTACACCTTC
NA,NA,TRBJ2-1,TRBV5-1,CASSSGTTKGEQFF,TGCGCCAGCAGTAGCGGAACTACTAAGGGTGAGCAGTTCTTC
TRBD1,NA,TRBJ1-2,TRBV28,CASLGQTNYGYTF,TGTGCCAGCTTGGGACAGACTAACTATGGCTACACCTTC
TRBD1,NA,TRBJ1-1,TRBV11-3,CASSLRQGVGTEAFF,TGTGCCAGCAGCCTCAGACAGGGGGTCGGAACTGAAGCTTTCTTT
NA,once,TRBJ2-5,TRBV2,CASSDRRQETQYF,TGTGCCAGCAGTGACAGAAGACAAGAGACCCAGTACTTC
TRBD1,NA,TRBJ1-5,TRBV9,CASSGGQGANQPQHF,TGTGCCAGCAGCGGAGGACAGGGGGCCAATCAGCCCCAGCATTTT
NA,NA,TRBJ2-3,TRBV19,CASSIVGGQDTQYF,TGTGCCAGTAGTATCGTAGGGGGTCAAGATACGCAGTATTTT
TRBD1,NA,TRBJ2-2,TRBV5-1,CASSLGQGARVTGELFF,TGCGCCAGCAGCTTGGGTCAGGGGGCGCGTGTCACCGGGGAGCTGTTTTTT
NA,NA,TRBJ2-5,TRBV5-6,CASSLDQTFQETQYF,TGTGCCAGCAGCTTGGACCAGACATTCCAAGAGACCCAGTACTTC
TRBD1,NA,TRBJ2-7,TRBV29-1,CSVEGQGAQIYEQYF,TGCAGCGTTGAGGGACAGGGGGCGCAGATCTACGAGCAGTACTTC
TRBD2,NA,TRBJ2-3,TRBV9,CASSVLAGLTDTQYF,TGTGCCAGCAGCGTACTAGCGGGACTCACAGATACGCAGTATTTT
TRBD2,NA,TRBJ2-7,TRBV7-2,CASSLRTSASSYEQYF,TGTGCCAGCAGCCTCCGGACTAGCGCTTCCTCCTACGAGCAGTACTTC
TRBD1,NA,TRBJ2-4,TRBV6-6,CASSYAGGGIQYF,TGTGCCAGCAGTTACGCAGGGGGCGGCATTCAGTACTTC
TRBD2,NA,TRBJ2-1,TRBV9,CASSTRLAGAPYNEQFF,TGTGCCAGCAGCACCCGACTAGCGGGAGCCCCATACAATGAGCAGTTCTTC
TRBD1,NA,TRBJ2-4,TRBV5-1,CASSLDGQGANIQYF,TGCGCCAGCAGCTTGGACGGACAGGGGGCTAACATTCAGTACTTC